The 10 T cell receptor beta chains below all came from one sample that was sequenced in a study of cytomegalovirus exposure and HLA in healthy donors (dated by TCRdb to the late 2010s). Library preparation employed the immunoSEQ multiplex PCR assay. A mixture of 60 forward primers for TCR Vbeta segments and 13 reverse primers for TCR Jbeta segments was used in the multiplex PCR. TCRdb retrieved this table from immuneACCESS and kept in-frame rearrangements only. Not all clones are present; in checked studies, unresolved V genes account for under half, and no reason is known for the remainder. The sample records around 150,000 clones, 80% of which are singletons. The ten top clones hold around 5% of the sample. Input material: PBMCs. The receptors here all came from a man aged 25 to 40 in good health.

The sample holds one count of this clone. The CDR3, as DNA: TGTGCCAGTAGTATCCGTCCGCCAGGGACTACCAACACTGAAGCTTTCTTT. Its translation is CASSIRPPGTTNTEAFF. The chain recombines TRBV19 with TRBJ1-1; perhaps TRBD1 as D (5 bases). Germline V CDR1 and CDR2: LNHDA, SQIVND (reference sequence). V gave up 3 bases and J gave up 2 bases, with 19 bases separating them. CDR3 length: 17 amino acids.

The chain uses TRBV6-5 and TRBJ2-3; the D gene is possibly TRBD2 (6 bases). The V end was cut by 6 bases, the J end by 4 bases, with 17 bases between. This CDR3 has 15 amino acids. The germline CDR1 and CDR2 sequences are MNHEY and SVGAGI. CDR3 in DNA: TGTGCCAGCAGACGAACCGGTTGGGGGGCAGATACGCAGTATTTT. It codes for CASRRTGWGADTQYF.

V usage is TRBV29-1 and J usage is TRBJ2-5; 12 positions agree with TRBD2. The CDR3 extends over 17 amino acids. V lost 0 bases and J lost 2; bases outside the gene matches: 7. Germline lookup yields CDR1 SQVTM and CDR2 ANQGSEA. The CDR3: CSVEDGGTSGFQETQYF. The CDR3 region has the DNA TGCAGCGTTGAAGACGGGGGGACTAGCGGGTTTCAAGAGACCCAGTACTTC.

The V and J genes are TRBV30 and TRBJ2-7; D possibly corresponds to TRBD1 (7 bases). The V end was cut by 2 bases, the J end by 6 bases, with 11 bases between. Per germline, CDR1 GTSNPN and CDR2 SVGIG (reference sequence). The CDR3 runs 12 residues. CDR3 nucleotides: TGTGCCTGGAGTTTTCAGGGGGGCGAGCAGTACTTC. This encodes CAWSFQGGEQYF.

This clone was seen only once. J is TRBJ2-1 and V is TRBV21-1; the table calls TRBD1, which could not be checked here. TRBV21-1 is a known pseudogene. The CDR3 is 15 residues long. CDR3 DNA: TGTGCCAGCAGCACGGGACATCATCCTGACAATGAGCAGTTCTTC. This encodes CASSTGHHPDNEQFF.

J is TRBJ2-1 and V is TRBV7-8; D remains unclear. The germline V gene has CDR1 SGHVS and CDR2 FQNEAQ. V dropped 8 bases and J dropped 0 bases, with 11 bases sitting between them. The CDR3 length is 14 residues. CDR3 nucleotide sequence: TGTGCCAGCCAGGCGAGCACCTCCTACAATGAGCAGTTCTTC. Translation gives CASQASTSYNEQFF. The complete variable domain, with remaining parts taken from reference TRBV7-8 and TRBJ2-1, reads GAGVSQSPRYKVAKRGQDVALRCDPISGHVSLFWYQQALGQGPEFLTYFQNEAQLDKSGLPSDRFFAERPEGSVSTLKIQRTQQEDSAVYLCASQASTSYNEQFFGPGTRLTVL.

The V and J genes are TRBV27 and TRBJ2-3, with D unresolved. V was cut by 5 bases and J by 0 bases, with 18 bases left in between. The CDR3 has 17 residues. From germline, CDR1 is MNHEY and CDR2 SMNVEV (reference sequence). The CDR3 loop reads CASSLRGSSISTDTQYF. As DNA, the CDR3 is TGTGCCAGCAGTCTCCGCGGAAGCTCGATCAGCACAGATACGCAGTATTTT.

The genes are TRBV19 and TRBJ2-1, with 9 bases aligning to TRBD2. V lost 3 bases and J lost 8; bases outside the gene matches: 8. CDR1 is LNHDA, CDR2 SQIVND, per germline (reference sequence). This CDR3 comprises 15 residues. CDR3 bases: TGTGCCAGTAGTATTATAGCGGGAGTTTTAGATGAGCAGTTCTTC. Its protein product is CASSIIAGVLDEQFF.

V is TRBV19 and J is TRBJ2-3, with D possibly matching TRBD2 (6 bases). The CDR3 sequence is 15 residues long. Trimming removed 7 bases at V and 0 bases at J, with 14 bases between. Germline V gene sequence: CDR1 LNHDA, CDR2 SQIVND (reference sequence). This chain's CDR3 is CASIGGTASTDTQYF. As DNA, the CDR3 is TGTGCCAGTATCGGGGGAACGGCTAGCACAGATACGCAGTATTTT.

The chain has TRBV29-1 and TRBJ1-5, with a tentative D call TRBD1 (6 bases). There are 14 residues in the CDR3. V shed 7 bases and J shed 4 bases, with 17 bases lying between them. Germline CDR1 reads SQVTM; CDR2 reads ANQGSEA. CDR3 sequence (DNA): TGCAGCGCCACAGGGTCGGATCAAAATCAGCCCCAGCATTTT. Translating it yields CSATGSDQNQPQHF.